These 27 T cell receptor beta chains share one sample of origin, sequenced in a study of regulatory T cells in long-lasting Graves disease. Both iRepertoire HTBI primers and Arm-PCR of CDR3 regions were used to build the TCR beta libraries. Each CDR3 protein gets one entry after TCRdb re-called the multiplex PCR reads with MiXCR. This sample has 300,000 to 350,000 distinct CDR3 sequences, with about 20% found just once. As for time point: persistent/refractory GD, antithyroid drugs over 5 years with positive TRAb. PBMCs provided the RNA from which the TCR library was made. Specimen: peripheral blood mononuclear cells (PBMCs), collected when the disease was refractory, from a patient treated with antithyroid drugs. The source is a female donor with Graves disease.

This clonotype came up a few times. V and J are TRBV29-1 and TRBJ2-7; the D is unclear. V was trimmed by 0 bases and J by 2 bases, leaving 11 bases between them. The CDR3 sequence is 14 residues long. Germline V gene data show CDR1 as SQVTM and CDR2 as ANQGSEA. CDR3: CSVEDHKAPYEQYF. The CDR3 coding sequence is TGCAGCGTTGAAGATCATAAAGCCCCCTACGAGCAGTACTTC.

This clonotype occurred many times. A junction end diverges from the germline sequence, so it may reflect a read error. This chain links TRBV7-8 with TRBJ1-2, with a weak D call TRBD1 (5 bases). CDR3 size: 12 residues. Germline loops: CDR1 SGHVS, CDR2 FQNEAQ. CDR3 bases: TGTGCCAGCAGCTTAACGGGGGGTGCGCCCGCCTTC. This encodes CASSLTGGAPAF.

This clonotype was seen a few times. The V call is TRBV11-2, the J call TRBJ1-6; D call uncertain. In germline, CDR1 is SGHAT, CDR2 FQNNGV. This CDR3 comprises 12 residues. V shed 5 bases and J shed 6 bases, with 5 bases lying between them. The CDR3 loop reads CASSPGNSPLHF. In nucleotides, the CDR3 is TGTGCCAGCAGCCCTGGTAATTCACCCCTCCACTTT.

The V gene is TRBV7-8, the J gene TRBJ2-7; TRBD1 might be the D (5 bases). V lost 4 bases, J lost 6 bases, and 16 bases lay in between. This CDR3 is 14 amino acids long. Germline V gene data show CDR1 as SGHVS and CDR2 as FQNEAQ. CDR3 bases: TGTGCCAGCAGCTCCCGGACATCCTATGTCGAGCAGTACTTC. It codes for CASSSRTSYVEQYF.

Turning to this clonotype: The likely explanation is a read error, given a far larger clone one base away. This chain joins TRBV7-9 and TRBJ2-5, with D possibly TRBD2 on 5 matching bases. The CDR3 contains 15 residues. The V gene's germline CDR1 is SEHNR and CDR2 FQNEAQ (reference sequence). For the CDR3, the DNA is TGTGCCAGCAGCTACAAGCGGTTCTTACAAGAGACCCAGCACTTC. Amino acids: CASSYKRFLQETQHF.

The V and J genes are TRBV27 and TRBJ2-7; D unresolved. This CDR3 region has 13 residues. V was clipped by 2 bases and J by 1 base, with 6 bases between them. CDR1 is MNHEY and CDR2 is SMNVEV in the germline V gene (reference sequence). The CDR3 protein is CASSLKPSYEQYF. The CDR3 DNA follows: TGTGCCAGCAGTTTAAAGCCGTCCTACGAGCAGTACTTC.

This clonotype was detected many times. This rearrangement joins TRBV12-3 or TRBV12-4 to TRBJ2-5; 7 bases are shared with TRBD1. J lost 10 bases, V lost 7 bases, and 12 bases had no gene match. The CDR3 spans 13 residues. In nucleotides, the CDR3 is TGTGCCAGCACCCCGACTGCCCAGGGGGACCAGTACTTC. Protein sequence: CASTPTAQGDQYF.

This clonotype was recorded many times. The CDR3 here is CATLARAGELFF. The CDR3 bases are TGTGCCACACTAGCACGGGCCGGGGAGCTGTTTTTT. The chain recombines TRBV12-3 or TRBV12-4 with TRBJ2-2, with D possibly TRBD2 on 6 matching bases. V dropped 10 bases and J dropped 6 bases, with 12 bases sitting between them. The CDR3 has 12 residues.

For the CDR3, the DNA is TGTGCCAGCAGTGGGCGACAGTCTCGGGGGTCACCCCTCCACTTT. Encoded protein: CASSGRQSRGSPLHF. The chain has TRBV6-4 and TRBJ1-6; D is perhaps TRBD1 (5 bases). CDR1 MRHNA and CDR2 SNTAGT come from the germline V gene. The length of the CDR3 is 15 residues. The V end lost 4 bases, the J end lost 10 bases, and 17 bases lay between the germline ends.

This clonotype was counted at least ten times. The rearrangement uses TRBV27 and TRBJ1-5; the match to TRBD1 covers 10 bases. Germline CDR1 is MNHEY and CDR2 is SMNVEV (reference sequence). CDR3 size: 15 residues. With 6 bases clipped from V and 5 bases from J, the junction kept 7 bases outside the gene matches. This CDR3 is CASRPWTGGDQPQHF. The CDR3 DNA reads TGTGCCAGCAGGCCCTGGACAGGGGGTGATCAGCCCCAGCATTTT.

This clonotype was detected many times. The rearrangement links TRBV6-1 to TRBJ1-2, with 8 bases that match TRBD1. Germline V gene sequence: CDR1 MNHNS, CDR2 SASEGT. V was clipped by 7 bases and J by 4 bases; unmatched bases: 5. The CDR3 totals 13 residues. The CDR3 protein is CASKADRVYGYTF. In nucleotides, the CDR3 is TGTGCCAGCAAGGCGGACAGGGTCTATGGCTACACCTTC.

The chain has TRBV6-2 or TRBV6-3 and TRBJ1-2; D gene unclear. The CDR3 sequence is 14 residues long. Germline CDR1 reads MNHEY; CDR2 reads SVGEGT. Trimming removed 3 bases from V and 5 bases from J, with 13 bases in between. The DNA for the CDR3 is TGTGCCAGCAGTTATAATACGGGGAATTATGGCTACACCTTC. This sequence encodes CASSYNTGNYGYTF.

This clonotype was picked up many times. The V gene is TRBV29-1, the J gene TRBJ2-7; no definite D call. Trimming pared 4 bases from V and 3 bases from J, leaving 10 bases between. The CDR3 covers 12 residues. In germline, CDR1 is SQVTM, CDR2 ANQGSEA. The CDR3 is CSVGEANYEQYF. The CDR3 DNA is TGCAGCGTTGGAGAGGCCAACTACGAGCAGTACTTC.

The rearrangement links TRBV15 to TRBJ1-1; unclear D gene. Per the germline V gene, CDR1 is LNHNV and CDR2 is YYDKDF (reference sequence). V gave up 7 bases and J gave up 2 bases, with 8 bases separating them. This CDR3 region has 12 residues. CDR3 bases: TGTGCCACCATGGGCCTAAACACTGAAGCTTTCTTT. It encodes CATMGLNTEAFF.

The chain has TRBV7-9 and TRBJ2-5; D is uncertain. CDR3 length equals 15 residues. Germline V gives CDR1 SEHNR, CDR2 FQNEAQ (reference sequence). V was clipped by 3 bases and J by 1 base, with 12 bases between them. In nucleotides, the CDR3 is TGTGCCAGCAGCTTCGGCCGAGGCAGCCAAGAGACCCAGTACTTC. This sequence encodes CASSFGRGSQETQYF.

This clonotype was found once. This sequence may be a read error, since a much larger clone differs from it by one base. V usage is TRBV6-2 or TRBV6-3 and J usage is TRBJ1-2; D might be TRBD1 (6 bases). The germline V gene encodes CDR1 MNHEY and CDR2 SVGEGT. The germline V and J ends were trimmed by 2 bases and 4 bases, with 14 bases remaining between them. The CDR3 sequence is 15 residues long. The CDR3 protein is CASSYLQGACYGYTF. The CDR3 DNA is TGTGCCAGCAGTTACCTACAGGGCGCTTGCTATGGCTACACCTTC.

This clonotype was counted at least ten times. The V gene is TRBV7-2, the J gene TRBJ1-6, with no clear D. CDR1 is SGHTA and CDR2 is FQGNSA in the germline V gene. V was cut by 6 bases and J by 7 bases, with 10 bases left in between. The CDR3 consists of 13 residues. This CDR3 reads CASSYLANSPLHF. Written as DNA, the CDR3 is TGTGCCAGCAGTTACCTCGCAAATTCACCCCTCCACTTT.

This chain connects TRBV20-1 to TRBJ2-3, with 9 bases aligning to TRBD2. The junction had 9 bases not matched to a gene; V was cut back by 6 bases and J by 2 bases. Looked up from germline, CDR1 is DFQATT and CDR2 is SNEGSKA (reference sequence). This CDR3 is built from 15 residues. The chain's CDR3 is CSAVMSGGFTDTQYF. For the CDR3, the DNA is TGCAGTGCCGTGATGAGCGGGGGGTTCACAGATACGCAGTATTTT.

This clonotype was counted many times. V gene TRBV12-3 or TRBV12-4 combines with J gene TRBJ2-4, with 10 nucleotides matching TRBD1. The trim removed 6 bases at V and 8 bases at J, leaving 10 bases unmatched. This CDR3 is built from 15 residues. The CDR3 here is CASSSGQGVRDIQYF. The CDR3 nucleotides are TGTGCCAGCAGCTCTGGACAGGGGGTGAGGGACATTCAGTACTTC.

The genes are TRBV20-1 and TRBJ2-1, with 13 positions matching TRBD2. V shed 2 bases and J 4 bases; nucleotides not matched to a gene: 8. The germline CDR1 and CDR2 sequences are DFQATT and SNEGSKA (reference sequence). This CDR3 is built from 17 residues. The CDR3 loop is CSARITGLAGRYNEQFF. CDR3 DNA sequence: TGCAGTGCTAGAATAACGGGACTAGCGGGGCGTTACAATGAGCAGTTCTTC.

V gene TRBV9 combines with J gene TRBJ1-1; 9 positions agree with TRBD1. V dropped 1 base and J dropped 3; count of bases not matched to a gene: 10. The germline V gene has CDR1 SGDLS and CDR2 YYNGEE. This CDR3 has 17 amino acids. The CDR3: CASSVTGPGQGYTEAFF. The CDR3 DNA reads TGTGCCAGCAGCGTAACAGGACCCGGACAGGGGTACACTGAAGCTTTCTTT.

On this clonotype itself: A much larger clone differs by one base, so this may be a read error. The chain is built from TRBV3-1 and TRBJ1-4; no reliable D call. CDR3 length: 15 residues. The V gene's germline CDR1 is LGHDT and CDR2 YNNKEL (reference sequence). CDR3 in DNA: TGTGCCAGCAGCCAAGATTGGCCGACGAATGGAAAACTGTTTTTT. Translated, it gives CASSQDWPTNGKLFF.

This clonotype was seen a few times. This chain links TRBV20-1 with TRBJ2-7; 11 nucleotides line up with TRBD2. CDR1 is DFQATT and CDR2 is SNEGSKA in the germline V gene (reference sequence). Trimming cost V 5 bases and J 2 bases; bases outside gene matches: 8. The CDR3 has 15 amino acids. The CDR3 nucleotides read TGCAGTGCTCCCTACCTACTAGCGGGAGCCTACGAGCAGTACTTC. Translated: CSAPYLLAGAYEQYF.

This clonotype was observed many times. V and J are TRBV7-2 and TRBJ2-7; weak D call: TRBD2 (6 bases). Germline V gene lookup returns CDR1 SGHTA and CDR2 FQGNSA. The CDR3 has 16 amino acids. The V end lost 5 bases, the J end lost 3 bases, and 20 bases lay between the germline ends. DNA of the CDR3: TGTGCCAGCAGCGCAGTCCGGGTGCGGGACCTCTACGAGCAGTACTTC. Its protein is CASSAVRVRDLYEQYF.

This clonotype was recorded many times. The V and J genes are TRBV2 and TRBJ2-7, with 7 nucleotides matching TRBD1. With 6 bases clipped from V and 4 bases from J, the junction kept 6 bases outside the gene matches. This CDR3 is built from 13 residues. In germline, CDR1 is SNHLY, CDR2 FYNNEI. In nucleotides, the CDR3 is TGTGCCAGCAGCCCCGGGACAGCTTACGAGCAGTACTTC. It translates to CASSPGTAYEQYF.

This clonotype was detected only a few times. The rearrangement joins TRBV7-2 to TRBJ1-1; 8 bases map to TRBD1. The ends lost 0 bases at V and 2 bases at J; junction bases unmatched: 14. The CDR3 extends over 19 amino acids. Germline V lookup: CDR1 SGHTA, CDR2 FQGNSA. CDR3 in DNA: TGTGCCAGCAGCTTAGCACGGGTAGACAGGGGTGGGTTAAACACTGAAGCTTTCTTT. This translates into CASSLARVDRGGLNTEAFF.

This clonotype was counted at least ten times. The V and J genes are TRBV28 and TRBJ2-7; D is ambiguous. Trimming removed 10 bases at V and 0 bases at J, with 7 bases between. The CDR3 runs to 11 residues. From germline, CDR1 is MDHEN and CDR2 SYDVKM. In DNA form, the CDR3 reads TGTGCCATCTCAAGCTCCTACGAGCAGTACTTC. This codes for CAISSSYEQYF.